A selection of T cell receptor beta chains follows, all from one sample in a study of T cells in localized non-small cell lung cancer. Clones were read by immunoSEQ multiplex PCR, and TCRdb kept only the in-frame ones, dropping some. The sample lists more than 1,500 clones, around 28% occurring once. Sequencing used normal lung tissue next to the tumor, obtained before any cancer treatment. These TCRs come from a male donor older than 55 with stage II squamous cell lung carcinoma. The CDR3 runs from the conserved cysteine through the conserved F or W. Fields, in order: clone size, V gene, J gene, D gene, CDR3 DNA, CDR3 protein. A D gene is named only where the DNA matches it firmly. Clone sizes are given selectively: once, few, many, or a class where the clone is expanded.

few	TRBV9	TRBJ1-1	TRBD1	TGTGCCAGCAGCGTAGATCAGGGGGAGGCCACTGAAGCTTTCTTT	CASSVDQGEATEAFF
NA	TRBV19	TRBJ2-5	TRBD1	TGTGCCAGTAGTATTTCCCCGACAGGGGCTAAAGAGACCCAGTACTTC	CASSISPTGAKETQYF
few	TRBV14	TRBJ2-7	NA	TGTGCCAGCACCTCTGGGTCCGAGCAGTACTTC	CASTSGSEQYF
few	TRBV29-1	TRBJ2-1	TRBD2	TGCAGCGTGGGAGCGGGGGGGGCGAGCAATGAGCAGTTCTTC	CSVGAGGASNEQFF
medium-sized	TRBV11-3	TRBJ2-5	NA	TGTGCCAGCAGCCTAATAATAGGGGTCCAAGAGACCCAGTACTTC	CASSLIIGVQETQYF
NA	TRBV25-1	TRBJ2-5	NA	TGTGCCAGCATGGCGGAGAGAGGGACCCAGTACTTC	CASMAERGTQYF
NA	TRBV15	TRBJ2-5	TRBD2	TGTGCCACCAGCAGAGTAGTCGGGGGGATACAAGAGACCCAGTACTTC	CATSRVVGGIQETQYF
NA	TRBV6-8	TRBJ2-3	NA	TGTGCCACCAATTACGACCCCCCGGATACGCAGTATTTT	CATNYDPPDTQYF
few	TRBV10-1	TRBJ1-2	NA	TGCGCCAGCAGAAGACGGTATGGCTACACCTTC	CASRRRYGYTF
NA	TRBV6-8	TRBJ1-4	TRBD1	TGTGCCAGCAGTCGAGACAGGGTTGGTGATAATGAAAAACTGTTTTTT	CASSRDRVGDNEKLFF
NA	TRBV11-3	TRBJ2-5	NA	TGTGCCAGCAGCTTAGAAGGGCTTCGGCCGCAAGAGACCCAGTACTTC	CASSLEGLRPQETQYF
medium-sized	TRBV6-8	TRBJ1-2	NA	TGTGCCAGCAGTGCCCACGGACCGCCAGGACGTGGCTACACCTTC	CASSAHGPPGRGYTF
few	TRBV9	TRBJ1-4	TRBD1	TGTGCCAGCAGTGACAGGGTTGAAAAACTGTTTTTT	CASSDRVEKLFF
NA	TRBV7-6	TRBJ2-3	NA	TGTGCCAGCAGCTTAGGGATTACCCGCACAGATACGCAGTATTTT	CASSLGITRTDTQYF
few	TRBV11-3	TRBJ1-2	NA	TGTGCCAGCAGCTTAGAGAGTTGGGCACATGGCTACACCTTC	CASSLESWAHGYTF
medium-sized	TRBV11-3	TRBJ2-3	NA	TGTGCCAGCAGCTTGGCTGGCCCACAGGGGAGGTCAGATACGCAGTATTTT	CASSLAGPQGRSDTQYF
NA	TRBV5-1	TRBJ2-1	NA	TGCGCCAGCAGCTTGGGGGACGGTTTTAATGAGCAGTTCTTC	CASSLGDGFNEQFF
few	TRBV9	TRBJ2-1	TRBD1	TGTGCCAGCAGCCCATTCGGACAGGGGACCTACAATAAGCAGTTCTTC	CASSPFGQGTYNKQFF
NA	TRBV19	TRBJ1-5	TRBD1	TGTGCCAGTAGTATCGGCAGGGGGCCCAATCAGCCCCAGCATTTT	CASSIGRGPNQPQHF
NA	TRBV18	TRBJ1-1	NA	TGTGCCAGCTCACCACGTGTTTCTGACAGGACTGAAGCTTTCTTT	CASSPRVSDRTEAFF
few	TRBV19	TRBJ1-1	TRBD1	TGTGCCAGTCTTCTCCAGGGGGTGCACACTGAAGCTTTCTTT	CASLLQGVHTEAFF
NA	TRBV29-1	TRBJ2-2	TRBD1	TGCAGCGTTGAAGGGCCAGGGGGCAACACCGGGGAGCTGTTTTTT	CSVEGPGGNTGELFF
few	TRBV6-8	TRBJ2-5	TRBD2	TGTGCCATCGGTAGCGGGACTTCAGAGACCCAGTACTTC	CAIGSGTSETQYF
NA	TRBV29-1	TRBJ1-2	TRBD1	TGCAGCGTTTGGACAGGGGCTTCGTCCTATGGCTACACCTTC	CSVWTGASSYGYTF
NA	TRBV5-1	TRBJ1-6	NA	TGCGCCAGCAGAAGGGGACTGAGGAATTCACCCCTCCACTTT	CASRRGLRNSPLHF
few	TRBV9	TRBJ1-5	NA	TGTGCCAGCAGGTTGGGGACAAGCGACAATCAGCCCCAGCATTTT	CASRLGTSDNQPQHF
few	TRBV19	TRBJ2-1	NA	TGTGCCAGTAGTATAGAAAAAGGGACACAGAACTTCTTC	CASSIEKGTQNFF
NA	TRBV11-3	TRBJ2-3	TRBD2	TGTGCCAGCAGCTTAGTTCCCAGCGGGGGGCCTGGAGATACGCAGTATTTT	CASSLVPSGGPGDTQYF
NA	TRBV27	TRBJ2-1	NA	TGTGCCAGCAGTTTAGCTGGCCCCCATGGGTCTCATGAGCAGTTCTTC	CASSLAGPHGSHEQFF
few	TRBV9	TRBJ1-6	NA	TGTGCCAGCAACGCCAATGGGGCGGCCAATTCACCCCTCCACTTT	CASNANGAANSPLHF
NA	TRBV14	TRBJ1-1	NA	TGTGCCAGCAGCTTCCATCTCAGGGGAGAAGACACTGAAGCTTTCTTT	CASSFHLRGEDTEAFF
few	TRBV11-3	TRBJ1-1	NA	TGTGCCAGCAGCGCGGACACGAGAAGCACTGAAGCTTTCTTT	CASSADTRSTEAFF
NA	TRBV6-8	TRBJ1-4	NA	TGTGCCAGCAACTACGCCCCCAAGGAGAGAGTATCTAATGAAAAACTGTTTTTT	CASNYAPKERVSNEKLFF
few	TRBV11-3	TRBJ2-5	NA	TGTGCCAGCAGCCCACGTTACAGATCCCAAGAGACCCAGTACTTC	CASSPRYRSQETQYF
NA	TRBV19	TRBJ1-1	NA	TGTGCCAGTAGTAATGAGGGAAACACTGAAGCTTTCTTT	CASSNEGNTEAFF
medium-sized	TRBV11-3	TRBJ1-5	NA	TGTGCCAGCAGGGGACAAAACAAAATGGGTCAGCCCCAGCATTTT	CASRGQNKMGQPQHF
NA	TRBV18	TRBJ1-5	TRBD1	TGTGCCAGCTCACAGGGACAGGGAGGCAATCAGCCCCAGCATTTT	CASSQGQGGNQPQHF
few	TRBV6-8	TRBJ2-7	TRBD1	TGTGCCAGCAGCCAAACGGGACAGGGGCTTTACGAGCAGTACTTC	CASSQTGQGLYEQYF
medium-sized	TRBV6-1	TRBJ2-7	NA	TGTGCCAGCAGTGAAGTCCCAGGGGTGAAGGAGCAGTACTTC	CASSEVPGVKEQYF
NA	TRBV19	TRBJ2-7	TRBD1	TGTGCCAGCTCCTGGACAGGGGAGTACGAGCAGTACTTC	CASSWTGEYEQYF
NA	TRBV10-2	TRBJ1-4	NA	TGCGCCAGCATGGCGGACAGTGCAACTAATGAAAAACTGTTTTTT	CASMADSATNEKLFF
NA	TRBV6-8	TRBJ1-5	NA	TGTGCCAGCAGTGACTCGGAAGGGACGGATCAGCCCCAGCATTTT	CASSDSEGTDQPQHF
NA	TRBV18	TRBJ1-6	NA	TGTGCCAGCTCACCATTGGGGGTGGGTTCACCCCTCCACTTT	CASSPLGVGSPLHF
NA	TRBV6-1	TRBJ1-3	NA	TGTGCCAGCAGTGAAGGGGTCGGCAGGGGCGCCTCTGGAAACACCATATATTTT	CASSEGVGRGASGNTIYF
NA	TRBV28	TRBJ1-1	NA	TGTGCCAGCACCCAAGGGGGAATTCGGACTGAAGCTTTCTTT	CASTQGGIRTEAFF
medium-sized	TRBV11-3	TRBJ1-1	NA	TGTGCCAGCAGCTTATCTTTCGGGGGTGACACTGAAGCTTTCTTT	CASSLSFGGDTEAFF
once	TRBV12-5	TRBJ2-1	TRBD2	TGTGCTAGTGGTTTGGTTTTAGGTGTTAGCGGGGGGCCCGACTACAGTGAGCAGTTCTTC	CASGLVLGVSGGPDYSEQFF
few	TRBV9	TRBJ1-2	TRBD1	TGTGCCAGCAGCGTAGCTAGGGACAGGGGGCTGGGGAACTATGGCTACACCTTC	CASSVARDRGLGNYGYTF
NA	TRBV18	TRBJ2-1	NA	TGTGCCAGCTCACGTTCAGGGTGGGATGAGCAGTTCTTC	CASSRSGWDEQFF
few	TRBV13	TRBJ1-2	TRBD1	TGTGCCAGCAGGAAACAGGGGGGTAACTATGGCTACACCTTC	CASRKQGGNYGYTF
few	TRBV19	TRBJ2-7	NA	TGTGCCAGTGGATCGCCAAGCTCCTACGAGCAGTACTTC	CASGSPSSYEQYF
NA	TRBV19	TRBJ1-6	NA	TGTGCCAGTAGTATATCCAGGGGAAATTCACCCCTCCACTTT	CASSISRGNSPLHF
hyperexpanded	TRBV19	TRBJ1-1	NA	TGTGCCAGTAGTTTGGGGCTTGAAGCTTTCTTT	CASSLGLEAFF